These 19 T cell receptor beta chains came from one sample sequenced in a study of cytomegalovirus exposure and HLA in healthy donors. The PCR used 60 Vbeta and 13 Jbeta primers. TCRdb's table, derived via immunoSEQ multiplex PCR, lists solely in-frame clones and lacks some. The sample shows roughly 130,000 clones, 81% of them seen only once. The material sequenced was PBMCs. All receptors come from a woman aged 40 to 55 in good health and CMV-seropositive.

CDR3 protein: CSAGLAFEQYF. DNA of the CDR3: TGCAGTGCTGGACTAGCTTTTGAGCAGTACTTC. The rearrangement links TRBV20-1 to TRBJ2-7; 8 positions match TRBD2. This CDR3 is built from 11 residues. V lost 5 bases to trimming and J lost 7 bases; unmatched junction nucleotides: 4. In germline, CDR1 is DFQATT, CDR2 SNEGSKA (reference sequence).

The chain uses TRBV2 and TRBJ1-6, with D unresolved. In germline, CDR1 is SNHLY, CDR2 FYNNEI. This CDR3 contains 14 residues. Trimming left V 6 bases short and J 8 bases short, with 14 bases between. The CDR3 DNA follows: TGTGCCAGCAGCCCGAGGGAGATCTATTCACCCCTCCACTTT. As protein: CASSPREIYSPLHF. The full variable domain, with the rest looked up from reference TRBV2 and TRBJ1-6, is EPEVTQTPSHQVTQMGQEVILRCVPISNHLYFYWYRQILGQKVEFLVSFYNNEISEKSEIFDDQFSVERPDGSNFTLKIRSTKLEDSAMYFCASSPREIYSPLHFGNGTRLTVT.

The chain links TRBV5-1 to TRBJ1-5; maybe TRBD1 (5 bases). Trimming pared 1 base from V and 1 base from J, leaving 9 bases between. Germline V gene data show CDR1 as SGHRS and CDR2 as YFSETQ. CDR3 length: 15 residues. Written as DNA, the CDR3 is TGCGCCAGCAGCTTGACGGGGGTCAGCAATCAGCCCCAGCATTTT. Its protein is CASSLTGVSNQPQHF.

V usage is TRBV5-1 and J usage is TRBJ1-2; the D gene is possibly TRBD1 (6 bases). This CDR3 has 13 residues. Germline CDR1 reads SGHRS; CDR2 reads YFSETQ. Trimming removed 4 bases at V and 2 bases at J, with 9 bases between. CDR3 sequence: CASSVTGNYGYTF. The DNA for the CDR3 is TGCGCCAGCAGCGTGACAGGAAACTATGGCTACACCTTC.

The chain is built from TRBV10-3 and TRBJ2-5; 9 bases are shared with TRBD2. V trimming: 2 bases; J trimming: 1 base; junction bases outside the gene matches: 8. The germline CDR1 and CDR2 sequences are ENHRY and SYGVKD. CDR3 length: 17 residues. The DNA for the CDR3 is TGTGCCATCAGTGAGCCATTAAGTAGCGGGGGCCAAGAGACCCAGTACTTC. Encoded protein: CAISEPLSSGGQETQYF.

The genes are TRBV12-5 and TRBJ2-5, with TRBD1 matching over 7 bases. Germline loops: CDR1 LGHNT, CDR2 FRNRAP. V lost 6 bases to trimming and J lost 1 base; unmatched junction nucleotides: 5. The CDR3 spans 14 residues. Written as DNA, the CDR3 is TGTGCTAGTGGCCTTGGGACAGCCCAAGAGACCCAGTACTTC. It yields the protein CASGLGTAQETQYF.

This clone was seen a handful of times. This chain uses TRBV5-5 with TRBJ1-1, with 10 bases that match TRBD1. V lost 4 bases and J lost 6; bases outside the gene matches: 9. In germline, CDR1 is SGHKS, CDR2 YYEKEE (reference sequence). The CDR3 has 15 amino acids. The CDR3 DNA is TGTGCCAGCAGCCGCCTGGGGGGACAGGGGCCTGAAGCTTTCTTT. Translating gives CASSRLGGQGPEAFF.

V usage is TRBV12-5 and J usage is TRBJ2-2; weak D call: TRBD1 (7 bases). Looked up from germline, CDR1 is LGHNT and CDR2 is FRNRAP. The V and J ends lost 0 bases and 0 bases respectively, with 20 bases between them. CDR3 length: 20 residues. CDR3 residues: CASGLVPTRGVDPNTGELFF. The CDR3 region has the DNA TGTGCTAGTGGTTTGGTACCCACCAGGGGGGTAGACCCGAACACCGGGGAGCTGTTTTTT.

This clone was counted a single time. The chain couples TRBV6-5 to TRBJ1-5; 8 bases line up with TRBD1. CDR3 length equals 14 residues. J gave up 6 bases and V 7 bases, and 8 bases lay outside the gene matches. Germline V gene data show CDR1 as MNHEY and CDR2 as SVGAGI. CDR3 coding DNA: TGTGCCAGCACCAAAGGACAGGGCAGTCAGCCCCAGCATTTT. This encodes CASTKGQGSQPQHF.

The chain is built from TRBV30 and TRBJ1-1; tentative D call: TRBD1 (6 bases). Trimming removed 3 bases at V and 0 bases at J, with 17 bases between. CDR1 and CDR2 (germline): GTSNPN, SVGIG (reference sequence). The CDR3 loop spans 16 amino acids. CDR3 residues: CAWRRGGGFVNTEAFF. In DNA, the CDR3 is TGTGCCTGGAGGCGGGGGGGCGGATTCGTGAACACTGAAGCTTTCTTT.

The CDR3 DNA reads as TGTGCCAGCAGCGCGGGAGGAGGGGGAGGAACCGGGGAGCTGTTTTTT. This encodes CASSAGGGGGTGELFF. This rearrangement joins TRBV9 to TRBJ2-2; tentative D call: TRBD2 (7 bases). Trimming removed 3 bases from V and 5 bases from J, with 17 bases in between. Germline lookup yields CDR1 SGDLS and CDR2 YYNGEE. The CDR3 spans 16 residues.

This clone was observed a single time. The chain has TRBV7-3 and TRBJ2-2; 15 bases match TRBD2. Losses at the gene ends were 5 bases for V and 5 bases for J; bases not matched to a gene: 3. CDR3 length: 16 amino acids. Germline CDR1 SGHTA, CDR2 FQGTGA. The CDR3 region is CASSTGLAGGTGELFF. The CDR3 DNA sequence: TGTGCCAGCAGCACAGGACTAGCGGGAGGGACCGGGGAGCTGTTTTTT.

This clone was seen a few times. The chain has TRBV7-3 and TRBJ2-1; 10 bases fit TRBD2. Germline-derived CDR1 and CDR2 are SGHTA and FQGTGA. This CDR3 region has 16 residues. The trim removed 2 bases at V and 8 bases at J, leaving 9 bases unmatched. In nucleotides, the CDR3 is TGTGCCAGCAGCTTACTAGCGGGGGCTGCTAGGGATGAGCAGTTCTTC. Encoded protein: CASSLLAGAARDEQFF.

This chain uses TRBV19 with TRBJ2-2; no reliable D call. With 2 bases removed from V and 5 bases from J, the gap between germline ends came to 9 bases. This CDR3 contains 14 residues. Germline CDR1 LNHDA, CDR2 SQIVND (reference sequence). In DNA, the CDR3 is TGTGCCAGTAGTATACAGCCGCGGACCGGGGAGCTGTTTTTT. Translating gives CASSIQPRTGELFF. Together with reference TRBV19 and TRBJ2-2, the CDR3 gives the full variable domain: DGGITQSPKYLFRKEGQNVTLSCEQNLNHDAMYWYRQDPGQGLRLIYYSQIVNDFQKGDIAEGYSVSREKKESFPLTVTSAQKNPTAFYLCASSIQPRTGELFFGEGSRLTVL.

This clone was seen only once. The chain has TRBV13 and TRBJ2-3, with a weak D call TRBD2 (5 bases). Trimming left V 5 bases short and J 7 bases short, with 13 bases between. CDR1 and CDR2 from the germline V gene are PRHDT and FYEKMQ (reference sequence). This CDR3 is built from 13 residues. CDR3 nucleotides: TGTGCCAGCAGCGGAAGGGAGTACTATACGCAGTATTTT. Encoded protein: CASSGREYYTQYF.

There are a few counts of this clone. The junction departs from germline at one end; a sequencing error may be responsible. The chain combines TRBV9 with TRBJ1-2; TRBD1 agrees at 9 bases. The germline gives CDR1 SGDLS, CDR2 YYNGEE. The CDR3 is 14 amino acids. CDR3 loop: CASSAMDRGYGYPF. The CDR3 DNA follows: TGTGCCAGCAGCGCTATGGACAGGGGCTATGGCTACCCCTTC.

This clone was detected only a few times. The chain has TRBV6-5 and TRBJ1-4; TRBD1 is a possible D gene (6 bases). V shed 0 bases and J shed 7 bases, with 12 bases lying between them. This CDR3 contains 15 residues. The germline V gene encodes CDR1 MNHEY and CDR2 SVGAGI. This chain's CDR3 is CASSYSGTSGEKLFF. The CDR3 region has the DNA TGTGCCAGCAGTTACTCCGGGACAAGCGGTGAAAAACTGTTTTTT.

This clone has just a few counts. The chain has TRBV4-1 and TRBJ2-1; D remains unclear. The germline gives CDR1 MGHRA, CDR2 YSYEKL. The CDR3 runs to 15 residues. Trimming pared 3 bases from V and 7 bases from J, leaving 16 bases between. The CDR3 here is CASSQNPSEMNEQFF. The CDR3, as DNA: TGCGCCAGCAGCCAGAACCCCTCGGAGATGAATGAGCAGTTCTTC.

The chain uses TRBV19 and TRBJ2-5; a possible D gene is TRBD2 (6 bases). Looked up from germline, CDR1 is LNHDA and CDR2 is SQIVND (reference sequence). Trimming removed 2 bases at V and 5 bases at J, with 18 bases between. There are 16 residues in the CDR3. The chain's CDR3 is CASSIPSPRGSETQYF. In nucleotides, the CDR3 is TGTGCCAGTAGTATACCCTCCCCACGGGGGAGCGAGACCCAGTACTTC.